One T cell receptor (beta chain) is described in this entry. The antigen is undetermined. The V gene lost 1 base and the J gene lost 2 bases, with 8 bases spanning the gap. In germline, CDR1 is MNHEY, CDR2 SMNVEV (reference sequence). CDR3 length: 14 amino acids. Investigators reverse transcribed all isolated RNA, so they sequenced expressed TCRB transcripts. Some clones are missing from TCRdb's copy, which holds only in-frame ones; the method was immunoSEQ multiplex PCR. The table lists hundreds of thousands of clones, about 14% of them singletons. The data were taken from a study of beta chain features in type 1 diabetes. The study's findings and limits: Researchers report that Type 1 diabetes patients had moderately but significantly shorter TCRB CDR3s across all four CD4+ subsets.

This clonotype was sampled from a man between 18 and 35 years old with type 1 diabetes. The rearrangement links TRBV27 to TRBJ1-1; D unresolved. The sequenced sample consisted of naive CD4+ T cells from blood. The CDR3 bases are TGTGCCAGCAGTTTATTATCCCTCAACACTGAAGCTTTCTTT. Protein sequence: CASSLLSLNTEAFF.